This record concerns one T cell receptor (beta chain) sequence. TCRdb keeps only in-frame clones here, not all; method: immunoSEQ multiplex PCR. The sample shows roughly 150,000 clones, about nine tenths of them seen only once. The trim removed 3 bases at V and 5 bases at J, leaving 6 bases unmatched. Germline V lookup: CDR1 LNHDA, CDR2 SQIVND (reference sequence). The CDR3 loop spans 16 amino acids. The sample comes from a study of T cell responses to AZD1222 COVID-19 vaccine. The input for sequencing was peripheral blood, taken after recovery from COVID-19. The TCR comes from an adult who had recovered from COVID-19. V usage is TRBV19 and J usage is TRBJ2-2; 10 bases align to TRBD1. The CDR3 sequence is CASSIKTGGGTGELFF. CDR3 DNA sequence: TGTGCCAGTAGTATCAAGACAGGGGGCGGAACCGGGGAGCTGTTTTTT.